These T cell receptor beta chains were read from a single sample in a study of T cell repertoires in cytomegalovirus infection. Each CDR3 protein gets one entry after TCRdb re-called the reads with MiXCR. The sample holds a few hundred thousand distinct CDR3 sequences, 17% seen once. Sequencing used PBMCs. The receptors were gathered from a human donor in good health (CMV status not recorded). Some clones in this sample may be carry-over from other donors' samples. Both conserved end residues are part of each CDR3. The D gene is left open where the match is weak. Clone size is stated in some rows and not others, as once, few, many or a class when expanded.

J | D | size | V | CDR3 | DNA
TRBJ2-7 | TRBD1 | NA | TRBV10-3 | CAISESDRDFSYEQYF | TGTGCCATCAGTGAGTCGGACAGGGACTTTTCCTACGAGCAGTACTTC
TRBJ2-2 | NA | NA | TRBV5-6 | CASSFGENTGKLFF | TGTGCCAGCAGCTTCGGGGAGAACACCGGGAAGCTGTTTTTT
TRBJ2-2 | NA | NA | TRBV9 | CASSIALSLGELFF | TGTGCCAGCAGCATTGCCCTGTCTCTCGGGGAGCTGTTTTTT
TRBJ2-7 | TRBD2 | few | TRBV5-1 | CASSSLLAGGDEQYF | TGCGCCAGCAGCTCCTTACTAGCGGGGGGTGACGAGCAGTACTTC
TRBJ2-7 | NA | NA | TRBV5-4 | CASSLGGRAAYEQYF | TGTGCCAGCAGCTTGGGGGGACGCGCCGCCTACGAGCAGTACTTC
TRBJ2-3 | NA | NA | TRBV28 | CASRVQGPDTQYF | TGTGCCAGCAGGGTCCAGGGGCCAGATACGCAGTATTTT
TRBJ1-5 | NA | NA | TRBV20-1 | CSARADSFHQPQHF | TGCAGTGCTAGGGCCGACAGTTTCCATCAGCCCCAGCATTTT
TRBJ2-2 | NA | NA | TRBV25-1 | CASSEFVGRGGELFF | TGTGCCAGCAGTGAATTCGTAGGTCGAGGCGGGGAGCTGTTTTTT
TRBJ1-1 | NA | few | TRBV11-3 | CASSLGPSTEAFF | TGTGCCAGCAGCTTGGGCCCGAGCACTGAAGCTTTCTTT
TRBJ1-1 | NA | NA | TRBV19 | CASVRGLNTEAFF | TGTGCCAGCGTCAGGGGCCTGAACACTGAAGCTTTCTTT
TRBJ1-3 | NA | NA | TRBV2 | CASKGPGNTIYF | TGTGCCAGCAAGGGGCCTGGAAACACCATATATTTT
TRBJ1-5 | TRBD1 | few | TRBV20-1 | CSERWGGQPRWSNQPQHF | TGCAGTGAAAGATGGGGGGGACAGCCAAGATGGAGCAATCAGCCCCAGCATTTT
TRBJ1-6 | NA | few | TRBV6-6 | CASSQRADNSPLHF | TGTGCCAGCAGCCAACGGGCCGACAATTCACCCCTCCACTTT
TRBJ2-2 | NA | NA | TRBV18 | CASSPSGIAAGELFF | TGTGCCAGCTCACCGTCGGGGATAGCGGCCGGGGAGCTGTTTTTT
TRBJ2-7 | NA | few | TRBV11-1 | CASSLRKDPSYEQYF | TGTGCCAGCAGCTTACGAAAAGATCCTTCATACGAGCAGTACTTC
TRBJ2-3 | NA | NA | TRBV20-1 | CSAGGVPGTDTQYF | TGCAGTGCCGGGGGAGTGCCGGGCACAGATACGCAGTATTTT
TRBJ2-5 | TRBD2 | many | TRBV4-1 | CASSQDYGTSGETQYF | TGCGCCAGCAGCCAAGATTACGGGACTAGCGGGGAGACCCAGTACTTC
TRBJ2-3 | NA | many | TRBV7-2 | CASSFASGPSTDTQYF | TGTGCCAGCAGCTTTGCGAGCGGCCCTAGCACAGATACGCAGTATTTT
TRBJ2-7 | TRBD2 | many | TRBV7-9 | CASSRAGGSLYEQYF | TGTGCCAGCAGCCGAGCGGGGGGCTCACTCTACGAGCAGTACTTC
TRBJ2-4 | NA | NA | TRBV24-1 | CATSDPWDLAKNIQYF | TGTGCCACCAGTGATCCCTGGGACTTGGCCAAAAACATTCAGTACTTC
TRBJ1-5 | TRBD1 | NA | TRBV28 | CASSQRQGSNQPQHF | TGTGCCAGCAGCCAAAGACAGGGTTCCAATCAGCCCCAGCATTTT
TRBJ1-1 | NA | NA | TRBV20-1 | CSAPSSGETEAFF | TGCAGTGCGCCGTCGAGCGGCGAAACTGAAGCTTTCTTT
TRBJ2-2 | TRBD1 | many | TRBV7-2 | CASSLWTGGTGELFF | TGTGCCAGCAGCTTGTGGACAGGGGGCACCGGGGAGCTGTTTTTT
TRBJ2-1 | TRBD2 | NA | TRBV20-1 | CSAQPPVASGVYNEQFF | TGCAGTGCTCAACCCCCGGTGGCTAGCGGGGTTTACAATGAGCAGTTCTTC
TRBJ1-1 | TRBD1 | NA | TRBV28 | CASSYRQGLNTEAFF | TGTGCCAGCAGTTATAGACAGGGTTTGAACACTGAAGCTTTCTTT
TRBJ2-5 | NA | NA | TRBV6-6 | CASRGRAGETQYF | TGTGCCAGCAGGGGCCGGGCTGGGGAGACCCAGTACTTC
TRBJ1-3 | TRBD1 | NA | TRBV28 | CASGLDRARRNTIYF | TGTGCCAGCGGATTGGACAGGGCTCGTCGAAACACCATATATTTT
TRBJ1-5 | NA | NA | TRBV10-3 | CAISRLGGNQPQHF | TGTGCCATCAGCAGGTTAGGGGGGAATCAGCCCCAGCATTTT
TRBJ1-2 | TRBD1 | few | TRBV19 | CASSTGTGYGYTF | TGTGCCAGTAGTACCGGGACAGGCTATGGCTACACCTTC
TRBJ1-3 | NA | few | TRBV6-1 | CASSEAPPAQSSGNTIYF | TGTGCCAGCAGTGAAGCGCCCCCGGCGCAGAGCTCTGGAAACACCATATATTTT
TRBJ1-5 | TRBD1 | few | TRBV28 | CASSLATGVEQPQHF | TGTGCCAGCAGTTTAGCGACAGGGGTGGAACAGCCCCAGCATTTT
TRBJ2-7 | NA | NA | TRBV6-6 | CASSSGTTSSYEQYF | TGTGCCAGCAGTTCAGGGACCACTAGCTCCTACGAGCAGTACTTC
TRBJ1-5 | NA | once | TRBV6-1 | CASSVLISNQPQHF | TGTGCCAGCAGTGTTTTGATTAGCAATCAGCCCCAGCATTTT
TRBJ1-1 | NA | NA | TRBV5-1 | CASSLESQGSAEAFF | TGCGCCAGCAGCTTGGAATCTCAGGGGTCCGCTGAAGCTTTCTTT
TRBJ2-1 | TRBD2 | many | TRBV7-2 | CASSPPGLAGDNEQFF | TGTGCCAGCAGCCCCCCGGGACTAGCGGGTGACAATGAGCAGTTCTTC
TRBJ1-1 | TRBD1 | few | TRBV6-2/TRBV6-3 | CASSQDRGELMNTEAFF | TGTGCCAGCAGTCAAGACAGGGGGGAACTTATGAACACTGAAGCTTTCTTT
TRBJ2-7 | TRBD1 | many | TRBV7-2 | CASSSRQGGHEQYF | TGTGCCAGCAGCTCCCGACAGGGCGGCCACGAGCAGTACTTC
TRBJ2-3 | TRBD2 | NA | TRBV6-5 | CASSSSGGENTQYF | TGTGCCAGCAGCTCTAGCGGGGGAGAAAATACGCAGTATTTT
TRBJ2-5 | NA | many | TRBV12-3/TRBV12-4 | CASSAQGYQETQYF | TGTGCCAGCAGTGCTCAGGGGTACCAAGAGACCCAGTACTTC
TRBJ2-1 | NA | NA | TRBV20-1 | CSARRSPPGSWDEQFF | TGCAGTGCTAGACGAAGCCCGCCTGGCTCCTGGGATGAGCAGTTCTTC
TRBJ2-1 | TRBD1 | NA | TRBV5-1 | CASSRQGVSNEQFF | TGCGCCAGCAGTCGACAGGGCGTCAGCAATGAGCAGTTCTTC
TRBJ1-1 | TRBD1 | few | TRBV28 | CASTTGGGTEAFF | TGTGCCAGCACCACAGGGGGGGGTACTGAAGCTTTCTTT
TRBJ2-3 | TRBD2 | many | TRBV7-2 | CASSFLPPLAGARRTDTQYF | TGTGCCAGCAGTTTCCTGCCCCCACTAGCGGGGGCCCGCCGCACAGATACGCAGTATTTT
TRBJ2-4 | TRBD2 | NA | TRBV7-9 | CASTSSGGAGGWAKNIQYF | TGTGCCAGCACCTCGAGCGGGGGGGCCGGAGGATGGGCCAAAAACATTCAGTACTTC
TRBJ1-5 | TRBD1 | many | TRBV12-3/TRBV12-4 | CASSFRQGFQPQHF | TGTGCCAGCAGTTTTCGACAGGGTTTTCAGCCCCAGCATTTT
TRBJ1-4 | TRBD1 | NA | TRBV2 | CASRPGQGGEKLFF | TGTGCCAGCCGCCCGGGACAGGGGGGTGAAAAACTGTTTTTT
TRBJ1-1 | NA | NA | TRBV20-1 | CSARDSTNTEAFF | TGCAGTGCTAGAGATTCCACGAACACTGAAGCTTTCTTT
TRBJ2-5 | NA | NA | TRBV2 | CASRGFGGPGAQYF | TGTGCCAGCAGGGGGTTCGGCGGCCCAGGGGCCCAGTACTTC
TRBJ1-1 | NA | many | TRBV11-2 | CASSAQGGGTEAFF | TGTGCCAGCAGCGCCCAGGGAGGCGGCACTGAAGCTTTCTTT
TRBJ2-5 | NA | NA | TRBV7-2 | CASSSMGGGTLQETQYF | TGTGCCAGCAGCTCCATGGGCGGGGGCACACTCCAAGAGACCCAGTACTTC
TRBJ1-2 | NA | many | TRBV7-2 | CASSPTASGGYTF | TGTGCCAGCAGCCCGACGGCCTCTGGGGGCTACACCTTC
TRBJ2-1 | TRBD2 | few | TRBV11-3 | CASSSAGGGTSGRGYEQFF | TGTGCCAGCAGCTCTGCTGGCGGGGGGACTAGCGGTCGGGGATATGAGCAGTTCTTC
TRBJ1-1 | NA | few | TRBV6-2/TRBV6-3 | CASTFARGNTEAFF | TGTGCCAGCACTTTTGCGCGTGGGAACACTGAAGCTTTCTTT
TRBJ1-2 | TRBD1 | NA | TRBV11-2 | CASSQSTGNYGYTF | TGTGCCAGCAGCCAATCGACAGGGAATTATGGCTACACCTTC
TRBJ2-3 | TRBD1 | NA | TRBV6-8 | CATRSTGGTDTQYF | TGTGCCACCCGAAGCACAGGGGGCACAGATACGCAGTATTTT
TRBJ2-3 | NA | NA | TRBV20-1 | CSATKGDTQYF | TGCAGTGCTACAAAGGGGGATACGCAGTATTTT
TRBJ1-4 | TRBD1 | NA | TRBV7-8 | CASSFQGVANEKLFF | TGTGCCAGCAGCTTCCAGGGGGTAGCGAATGAAAAACTGTTTTTT